The clone carrying this TCR beta chain was seen more than once but under ten times. The data derive from a study of blood T cell repertoires in COVID-19. The V gene's germline CDR1 is MGHRA and CDR2 YSYEKL. The CDR3 is 16 amino acids. The V segment lost 2 bases and the J segment 7 bases; nucleotides outside the gene matches: 6. Here immunoSEQ multiplex PCR was the method, and the copy in TCRdb shows in-frame clones only, minus some. The table lists approximately 240,000 clones, approximately 85% of them singletons. This TCR came from a man in his forties or fifties who had recovered from COVID-19. The sample comprised peripheral blood. The V gene is TRBV4-1, the J gene TRBJ2-1; TRBD2 matches at 12 bases. The CDR3: CASSQPGTSGSNEQFF. DNA for the CDR3: TGCGCCAGCAGCCAACCCGGGACTAGCGGGTCGAATGAGCAGTTCTTC.